This T cell receptor (beta chain) is drawn from a study of blood T cells in healthy people across ages. This clonotype was counted only a few times. With a J-beta primer mix and a sample-barcoded 5' primer, a second PCR ran 7 to 11 cycles. Each CDR3 protein is one row after TCRdb ran MiXCR on the 5' RACE reads. The sample consists of approximately 800,000 distinct CDR3 sequences, under 40% of them appearing once. The CDR3 is 17 amino acids. CDR1 and CDR2 (germline): SGHRS, YFSETQ. V gave up 4 bases and J gave up 6 bases; unmatched junction bases: 17. The receptor comes from a man between 18 and 35 years old in good health. Specimen: blood. V gene TRBV5-1 combines with J gene TRBJ2-3; 7 positions match TRBD1. The CDR3 nucleotides are TGCGCCAGCAGCCGAGAGGGACAGCCGACCCTCGCCGATACGCAGTATTTT. Translating gives CASSREGQPTLADTQYF.